These 30 T cell receptor beta chains share one sample of origin, sequenced in a study of OX40 agonist ivuxolimab in advanced cancers. The assay was immunoSEQ multiplex PCR, and TCRdb's table has in-frame clones only and misses some. Counted here are about 58,000 clones, 75% to 90% occurring once; the ten biggest clones make up around 3.2%. The specimen comprised CD4+ or CD8+ T cells sorted from blood, sampled in a trial of the OX40 agonist ivuxolimab. The receptors originated from an adult with an advanced solid tumor such as melanoma, head and neck, liver or kidney cancer.

The rearrangement links TRBV6-5 to TRBJ1-2; TRBD1 aligns across 7 bases. The CDR3 length is 14 residues. V trimming: 10 bases; J trimming: 0 bases; junction bases outside the gene matches: 8. The germline V gene encodes CDR1 MNHEY and CDR2 SVGAGI. The CDR3 region is CATARGGANYGYTF. As DNA, the CDR3 is TGTGCCACCGCCAGGGGGGGGGCTAACTATGGCTACACCTTC.

V usage is TRBV7-6 and J usage is TRBJ2-2; D tentatively fits TRBD1 or TRBD2 (5 bases each). V was trimmed by 5 bases and J by 3 bases, leaving 13 bases between them. The CDR3 sequence is 15 residues long. Germline CDR1 and CDR2: SGHVS and FNYEAQ. In nucleotides, the CDR3 is TGTGCCAGCAGCCCGAGGGCAGGGTACACCGGGGAGCTGTTTTTT. Translating gives CASSPRAGYTGELFF. Drawing the rest from reference TRBV7-6 and TRBJ2-2, the complete variable domain is GAGVSQSPRYKVTKRGQDVALRCDPISGHVSLYWYRQALGQGPEFLTYFNYEAQQDKSGLPNDRFSAERPEGSISTLTIQRTEQRDSAMYRCASSPRAGYTGELFFGEGSRLTVL.

The J gene is TRBJ2-1, the V gene TRBV4-2, with 8 bases identical to TRBD2. V trimming: 3 bases; J trimming: 8 bases; junction bases outside the gene matches: 9. Germline CDR1 reads LGHNA; CDR2 reads YNFKEQ. The CDR3 has 15 residues. CDR3 amino acids: CASSHRGAGGHEQFF. The CDR3 bases are TGTGCCAGCAGCCACCGAGGGGCGGGGGGCCATGAGCAGTTCTTC.

This sequence joins TRBV7-3 and TRBJ2-5, with D tentatively TRBD1 (5 bases). V gave up 5 bases and J gave up 0 bases, with 10 bases separating them. The germline V gene has CDR1 SGHTA and CDR2 FQGTGA. This CDR3 has 14 amino acids. CDR3 DNA: TGTGCCAGCAGCCTCACAGGAAACCAAGAGACCCAGTACTTC. Its translation is CASSLTGNQETQYF. Full variable domain (remainder filled in from reference TRBV7-3 and TRBJ2-5): GAGVSQTPSNKVTEKGKYVELRCDPISGHTALYWYRQSLGQGPEFLIYFQGTGAADDSGLPNDRFFAVRPEGSVSTLKIQRTERGDSAVYLCASSLTGNQETQYFGPGTRLLVL.

This rearrangement joins TRBV9 to TRBJ2-2; D tentatively reads TRBD1 or TRBD2 (5 bases each). V lost 0 bases and J 3 bases, leaving 12 bases between the germline ends. The germline V gene has CDR1 SGDLS and CDR2 YYNGEE. CDR3 size: 16 residues. CDR3 bases: TGTGCCAGCAGCGTAGGGGCTGGGGGTGACACCGGGGAGCTGTTTTTT. It codes for CASSVGAGGDTGELFF.

The chain uses TRBV6-1 and TRBJ1-5; D remains unclear. Germline V gene data show CDR1 as MNHNS and CDR2 as SASEGT. The CDR3 consists of 15 residues. V lost 8 bases and J lost 7, with 21 bases in between. The CDR3, as DNA: TGTGCCAGCGTTCCTACGAATGTAGCCAACCAGCCCCAGCATTTT. Translation: CASVPTNVANQPQHF.

CDR3 protein: CASSYIEGVSETQYF. The CDR3 DNA sequence: TGTGCCAGCAGTTACATCGAGGGGGTATCGGAGACCCAGTACTTC. V gene TRBV6-5 combines with J gene TRBJ2-5, with a weak D call TRBD1 (6 bases). Trimming removed 2 bases from V and 5 bases from J, with 15 bases in between. This CDR3 contains 15 residues. CDR1 and CDR2 from the germline V gene are MNHEY and SVGAGI.

This clone was detected only a few times. V and J are TRBV28 and TRBJ1-2; D gene ambiguous. CDR1 is MDHEN, CDR2 SYDVKM, per germline. The CDR3 spans 12 residues. Between the trimmed V and J ends, which lost 5 bases and 10 bases, there was a span of 14 bases. CDR3 sequence (DNA): TGTGCCAGCAGTCCCCTCCCCTTCATCTACACCTTC. Amino acid sequence: CASSPLPFIYTF.

A few counts support this clone. J is TRBJ1-1 and V is TRBV28, with 8 positions matching TRBD1. This CDR3 is built from 17 residues. The junction had 13 bases not matched to a gene; V was cut back by 6 bases and J by 1 base. From germline, CDR1 is MDHEN and CDR2 SYDVKM. The CDR3 spells CASRQPGQVLQNTEAFF. CDR3 DNA sequence: TGTGCCAGCAGGCAACCGGGACAGGTCCTTCAGAACACTGAAGCTTTCTTT.

J is TRBJ2-1 and V is TRBV4-2; either TRBD1 or TRBD2 may supply D (5 bases each). Trimming took 0 bases from V and 13 from J, leaving 10 bases between them. In germline, CDR1 is LGHNA, CDR2 YNFKEQ. The CDR3 loop spans 12 amino acids. This CDR3 reads CASSQDRGAQFF. The CDR3 DNA is TGTGCCAGCAGCCAAGATAGGGGAGCCCAGTTCTTC.

The rearrangement links TRBV5-1 to TRBJ2-5, with 9 bases identical to TRBD2. Germline lookup yields CDR1 SGHRS and CDR2 YFSETQ. The CDR3 runs 14 residues. Trimming at V came to 2 bases and at J to 3 bases, leaving 2 bases not matched to a gene. Written as DNA, the CDR3 is TGCGCCAGCAGCTTTGCTAGCGGGGAAGAGACCCAGTACTTC. Its protein is CASSFASGEETQYF.

The chain uses TRBV6-1 and TRBJ2-2, with D perhaps TRBD2 (6 bases). The CDR3 extends over 13 amino acids. The V and J ends lost 2 bases and 6 bases respectively, with 7 bases between them. Germline loops: CDR1 MNHNS, CDR2 SASEGT. This chain's CDR3 is CASSEWRAGELFF. In DNA, the CDR3 is TGTGCCAGCAGTGAATGGAGGGCCGGGGAGCTGTTTTTT.

This clone has more than one count but fewer than ten. The J gene is TRBJ2-2, the V gene TRBV14, with a tentative D call TRBD2 (7 bases). The germline gives CDR1 SGHDN, CDR2 FVKESK. The CDR3 loop spans 16 amino acids. Trimming took off 3 bases at V and 3 bases at J, with 14 bases between the two ends. This CDR3 reads CASSHRGAGDTGELFF. DNA of the CDR3: TGTGCCAGCAGCCATCGGGGGGCGGGTGACACCGGGGAGCTGTTTTTT.

The V call is TRBV5-5, the J call TRBJ1-5; maybe TRBD1 (5 bases). This CDR3 spans 14 amino acids. V dropped 3 bases and J dropped 8 bases, with 15 bases sitting between them. The germline V gene encodes CDR1 SGHKS and CDR2 YYEKEE (reference sequence). CDR3 in amino acids: CASSSNPGLKPQHF. CDR3 coding DNA: TGTGCCAGCAGCTCCAATCCAGGGTTGAAGCCCCAGCATTTT.

The V call is TRBV5-1, the J call TRBJ1-2, with D hard to call. The CDR3 totals 12 residues. Germline V gene sequence: CDR1 SGHRS, CDR2 YFSETQ. V was cut by 5 bases and J by 4 bases, with 9 bases left in between. CDR3 bases: TGCGCCAGCAGTGACGCGGGCTATGGCTACACCTTC. Residues: CASSDAGYGYTF.

This chain joins TRBV4-3 and TRBJ2-3; D is tentatively TRBD1 or TRBD2 (5 bases each). In germline, CDR1 is LGHNA, CDR2 YSLEER. There are 16 residues in the CDR3. V lost 0 bases and J 6 bases, leaving 16 bases between the germline ends. The CDR3 loop is CASSQEAAHGADTQYF. Written as DNA, the CDR3 is TGCGCCAGCAGCCAAGAAGCGGCTCACGGGGCGGATACGCAGTATTTT.

The chain recombines TRBV5-1 with TRBJ1-1, with a weak D call TRBD1 (6 bases). Germline CDR1 reads SGHRS; CDR2 reads YFSETQ. Trimming removed 5 bases at V and 1 base at J, with 9 bases between. This CDR3 has 13 residues. The DNA of the CDR3 is TGCGCCAGCAGAACAGGGCCGAACACTGAAGCTTTCTTT. Its translation: CASRTGPNTEAFF.

The gene calls are TRBV7-2 and TRBJ1-5, with 7 positions matching TRBD1. The CDR3 has 14 amino acids. CDR1 and CDR2 from the germline V gene are SGHTA and FQGNSA. J gave up 2 bases and V 5 bases, and 3 bases lay outside the gene matches. CDR3 sequence: CASSPQGGNQPQHF. The CDR3 nucleotides are TGTGCCAGCAGCCCCCAGGGGGGCAATCAGCCCCAGCATTTT.

This clone was counted between two and nine times. V and J are TRBV4-3 and TRBJ1-2, with D perhaps TRBD1 (6 bases). Germline CDR1 reads LGHNA; CDR2 reads YSLEER. The CDR3 loop spans 17 amino acids. V was trimmed by 0 bases and J by 2 bases, leaving 16 bases between them. The CDR3 DNA follows: TGCGCCAGCAGCCAAGAAATCGCCGCAGGGGTAAACTATGGCTACACCTTC. Protein sequence: CASSQEIAAGVNYGYTF.

This chain links TRBV21-1 with TRBJ2-7; whether TRBD2, the table's D call, matches the DNA was not checked. TRBV21-1 is termed a pseudogene. CDR3 length: 14 amino acids. The CDR3 loop is CASSNGPGSYEQYF. The CDR3 DNA reads as TGTGCCAGCAGCAACGGGCCGGGATCTTACGAGCAGTACTTC.

The V call is TRBV7-2, the J call TRBJ1-1; no clear D gene. The germline V and J ends were trimmed by 5 bases and 0 bases, with 13 bases remaining between them. The CDR3 length is 15 residues. Germline V gene sequence: CDR1 SGHTA, CDR2 FQGNSA. CDR3 in amino acids: CASSPHSGMNTEAFF. CDR3 bases: TGTGCCAGCAGCCCCCACAGCGGTATGAACACTGAAGCTTTCTTT.

The V gene is TRBV19, the J gene TRBJ1-1, with D perhaps TRBD1 (6 bases). V was trimmed by 4 bases and J by 5 bases, leaving 8 bases between them. CDR1 and CDR2 (germline): LNHDA, SQIVND (reference sequence). CDR3 length equals 12 residues. The CDR3 DNA follows: TGTGCCAGTAGTAACAGGGCAACTGAAGCTTTCTTT. This codes for CASSNRATEAFF.

The CDR3 coding sequence is TGCGCCAGCAGCTTGCTCAGCGGGACGCAAGAGACCCAGTACTTC. Translation gives CASSLLSGTQETQYF. The J gene is TRBJ2-5, the V gene TRBV5-1, with 7 bases lining up with TRBD2. This CDR3 region has 15 residues. In germline, CDR1 is SGHRS, CDR2 YFSETQ. J gave up 2 bases and V 1 base, and 5 bases lay outside the gene matches. Using reference TRBV5-1 and TRBJ2-5 for the parts outside the CDR3, the full variable domain is KAGVTQTPRYLIKTRGQQVTLSCSPISGHRSVSWYQQTPGQGLQFLFEYFSETQRNKGNFPGRFSGRQFSNSRSEMNVSTLELGDSALYLCASSLLSGTQETQYFGPGTRLLVL.

CDR3 amino acids: CAATSGGSTDTQYF. DNA for the CDR3: TGTGCCGCAACTAGCGGGGGATCCACAGATACGCAGTATTTT. The chain joins TRBV30 to TRBJ2-3, with 11 bases lining up with TRBD2. J lost 2 bases, V lost 8 bases, and 6 bases had no gene match. The CDR3 is 14 residues long. Germline CDR1 reads GTSNPN; CDR2 reads SVGIG (reference sequence).

The V call is TRBV6-6, the J call TRBJ1-5; tentative D call: TRBD1 (6 bases). Germline CDR1 is MNHNY and CDR2 is SVGAGI (reference sequence). The CDR3 is 13 amino acids. The ends were cut back, 4 bases at V and 4 bases at J, with 8 bases in the middle. CDR3 loop: CASSFQGNQPQHF. Here the CDR3 DNA reads TGTGCCAGCAGTTTTCAGGGGAATCAGCCCCAGCATTTT.

The CDR3 is CASSLLAGGTYEQYF. The CDR3 DNA reads TGTGCCAGCAGTTTACTCGCAGGGGGAACCTACGAGCAGTACTTC. The chain employs TRBV27 and TRBJ2-7, with 7 bases lining up with TRBD1. The V gene's germline CDR1 is MNHEY and CDR2 SMNVEV (reference sequence). Germline trimming cut 2 bases from V and 2 bases from J; bases unmatched to any gene: 6. This CDR3 spans 15 amino acids.

The CDR3 nucleotides are TGTGCCAGCAGCTCTCCGGGACAGGGGGGGTATGCTTTCTTT. Protein product: CASSSPGQGGYAFF. J is TRBJ1-1 and V is TRBV6-5, with 11 bases that match TRBD1. The ends lost 6 bases at V and 11 bases at J; junction bases unmatched: 11. CDR3 length: 14 amino acids. CDR1 and CDR2 from the germline V gene are MNHEY and SVGAGI.

The chain has TRBV5-6 and TRBJ1-4; possibly TRBD1 for D (5 bases). The V end was cut by 1 base, the J end by 8 bases, with 9 bases between. The germline V gene has CDR1 SGHDT and CDR2 YYEEEE. The CDR3 is made up of 13 amino acids. Written as DNA, the CDR3 is TGTGCCAGCAGCTTGCGAGACAGCGAAAAACTGTTTTTT. It translates to CASSLRDSEKLFF.

The V call is TRBV28, the J call TRBJ2-7; 8 bases are a match to TRBD1. Germline V lookup: CDR1 MDHEN, CDR2 SYDVKM. This CDR3 is 15 amino acids long. The V and J ends lost 4 bases and 0 bases, in that order; junction bases with no gene match: 5. CDR3 coding DNA: TGTGCCAGCAGTTCACAGGGGACAGGCTCCTACGAGCAGTACTTC. Protein: CASSSQGTGSYEQYF.

This clone was seen a single time. V usage is TRBV19 and J usage is TRBJ2-6; D is unresolved. The V gene's germline CDR1 is LNHDA and CDR2 SQIVND (reference sequence). Trimming took off 7 bases at V and 0 bases at J, with 13 bases between the two ends. This CDR3 comprises 16 residues. The CDR3 nucleotides are TGTGCCAGTATAGCCTTCAGGAGCTCTGGGGCCAACGTCCTGACTTTC. The encoded protein is CASIAFRSSGANVLTF. The variable domain in full, with the rest retrieved from reference TRBV19 and TRBJ2-6, is DGGITQSPKYLFRKEGQNVTLSCEQNLNHDAMYWYRQDPGQGLRLIYYSQIVNDFQKGDIAEGYSVSREKKESFPLTVTSAQKNPTAFYLCASIAFRSSGANVLTFGAGSRLTVL.